What follows are 20 T cell receptor beta chains derived from one specimen sequenced in a study of blood T cell repertoires in COVID-19. Some clones are missing from TCRdb's copy, which holds only in-frame ones; the method was immunoSEQ multiplex PCR. Of approximately 440,000 clones in the sample, approximately 90% are singletons; the top ten hold roughly an eighth. Sequencing was performed on peripheral blood. These receptors came from a woman aged 50 to 65 with COVID-19, enrolled during active disease.

This clone appeared a single time. V usage is TRBV6-6 and J usage is TRBJ1-2, with D tentatively TRBD1 (5 bases). Germline CDR1 MNHNY, CDR2 SVGAGI (reference sequence). Deletions cut 1 base from V and 0 bases from J, with 9 bases between. There are 15 residues in the CDR3. CDR3 DNA: TGTGCCAGCAGTTACTGGGAGGGGCCTAACTATGGCTACACCTTC. This gives the protein CASSYWEGPNYGYTF.

The sample holds one count of this clone. J is TRBJ2-1 and V is TRBV18; perhaps TRBD2 as D (7 bases). The CDR3 is 16 residues long. Deletions cut 1 base from V and 2 bases from J, with 12 bases between. CDR1 is KGHSH, CDR2 LQKENI, per germline. CDR3 in amino acids: CASSPQFGGPYNEQFF. In DNA, the CDR3 is TGTGCCAGCTCACCACAGTTCGGGGGGCCCTACAATGAGCAGTTCTTC.

The rearrangement uses TRBV10-3 and TRBJ2-1, with 11 positions matching TRBD2. The CDR3 consists of 14 residues. Germline CDR1 reads ENHRY; CDR2 reads SYGVKD. V was clipped by 10 bases and J by 5 bases; unmatched bases: 7. This chain's CDR3 is CATQGTSGHNEQFF. CDR3 in DNA: TGTGCCACCCAGGGGACTAGCGGCCACAATGAGCAGTTCTTC.

The chain is built from TRBV11-1 and TRBJ2-2; the D gene is possibly TRBD2 (6 bases). Germline lookup yields CDR1 SGHAT and CDR2 FQDESV (reference sequence). Deletions cut 5 bases from V and 6 bases from J, with 10 bases between. The CDR3 has 13 amino acids. The CDR3 DNA reads TGTGCCAGCAGCAGGGGAGGTTCCGGGGAGCTGTTTTTT. Its translation: CASSRGGSGELFF.

This rearrangement joins TRBV6-5 to TRBJ1-1, with a tentative D call TRBD1 (5 bases). Germline V lookup: CDR1 MNHEY, CDR2 SVGAGI. The CDR3 extends over 11 amino acids. V lost 6 bases to trimming and J lost 8 bases, with 10 bases between them. CDR3 protein: CASSLGGEAFF. CDR3 bases: TGTGCCAGCAGCCTCGGGGGGGAAGCTTTCTTT.

This clone was seen only a few times. The chain has TRBV2 and TRBJ1-5; TRBD1 aligns across 8 bases. This CDR3 has 16 residues. Trimming took 6 bases from V and 5 from J; bases not matched to a gene: 12. Germline lookup yields CDR1 SNHLY and CDR2 FYNNEI. CDR3 amino acids: CASRNFPGGGDQPQHF. The CDR3 DNA reads as TGTGCCAGCAGGAATTTTCCAGGGGGCGGGGATCAGCCCCAGCATTTT.

V is TRBV7-5 and J is TRBJ1-3; the listed D gene, TRBD1, was not tested against the DNA. TRBV7-5 is given as a pseudogene. This CDR3 is built from 16 residues. The CDR3 bases are TGTGCCAGAAGCTTTTGGACAGCTTTCTCTGGAAACACCATATATTTT. Translating gives CARSFWTAFSGNTIYF.

V is TRBV11-3 and J is TRBJ2-2; no definite D call. The CDR3 consists of 16 residues. Trimming pared 5 bases from V and 6 bases from J, leaving 19 bases between. Per the germline V gene, CDR1 is SGHNT and CDR2 is YENEEA. This chain's CDR3 is CASSLDGLGSPGELFF. The DNA for the CDR3 is TGTGCCAGCAGCCTTGACGGTCTAGGCTCGCCCGGGGAGCTGTTTTTT.

The rearrangement uses TRBV7-2 and TRBJ1-2; possibly TRBD1 for D (6 bases). Germline V lookup: CDR1 SGHTA, CDR2 FQGNSA. This CDR3 has 15 residues. With 4 bases removed from V and 3 bases from J, the gap between germline ends came to 15 bases. CDR3: CASSSPGGAYYGYTF. The CDR3 DNA reads as TGTGCCAGCAGCTCGCCCGGGGGGGCTTACTATGGCTACACCTTC.

V usage is TRBV3-1 (or the pseudogene TRBV3-2) and J usage is TRBJ2-7; 11 bases agree with TRBD2. Germline-derived CDR1 and CDR2 are LGHDT and YNNKEL (reference sequence). CDR3 length: 14 amino acids. J gave up 5 bases and V 5 bases, and 5 bases lay outside the gene matches. CDR3 DNA sequence: TGTGCCAGCAGCTTCGGGACTAGCGGCGACGAGCAGTACTTC. This sequence encodes CASSFGTSGDEQYF.

The rearrangement joins TRBV21-1 to TRBJ1-1; the DNA was not compared with TRBD1, the D call given in the table. TRBV21-1 has pseudogene status. The CDR3 runs 14 residues. CDR3 sequence reads: CASRGYRDGTEAFF. CDR3 DNA: TGTGCCAGCAGGGGATACAGGGATGGCACTGAAGCTTTCTTT.

This clone appeared a single time. J is TRBJ1-1 and V is TRBV11-2; D possibly corresponds to TRBD1 (5 bases). This CDR3 contains 11 residues. Germline loops: CDR1 SGHAT, CDR2 FQNNGV. The V end was cut by 1 base, the J end by 10 bases, with 7 bases between. CDR3 amino acids: CASSLGRGAFF. The DNA of the CDR3 is TGTGCCAGCAGCTTAGGAAGGGGAGCTTTCTTT.

V usage is TRBV11-2 and J usage is TRBJ2-7; 7 nucleotides align to TRBD1. CDR1 and CDR2 (germline): SGHAT, FQNNGV. This CDR3 spans 17 amino acids. Germline trimming cut 7 bases from V and 6 bases from J; bases unmatched to any gene: 21. CDR3 bases: TGTGCCAGCACCGACGGGTTCCCCGGGACAGCTACGGTCGAGCAGTACTTC. This codes for CASTDGFPGTATVEQYF.

The chain employs TRBV5-1 and TRBJ1-1; D is undetermined. Germline CDR1 reads SGHRS; CDR2 reads YFSETQ. The CDR3 is 14 amino acids. Trimming removed 0 bases from V and 1 base from J, with 7 bases in between. CDR3 protein: CASSLGPSNTEAFF. CDR3 in DNA: TGCGCCAGCAGCTTGGGGCCGTCGAACACTGAAGCTTTCTTT.

The genes are TRBV30 and TRBJ1-2, with a tentative D call TRBD1 (6 bases). The CDR3 sequence is 15 residues long. Trimming shortened V by 0 bases and J by 7 bases, and 18 bases separated the two germline ends. The germline CDR1 and CDR2 sequences are GTSNPN and SVGIG (reference sequence). CDR3 region: CAWSVLSRGRTGYTF. The CDR3 region has the DNA TGTGCCTGGAGTGTACTGAGCAGGGGACGTACTGGCTACACCTTC.

This clone was seen once. This rearrangement joins TRBV7-8 to TRBJ2-1, with D perhaps TRBD2 (7 bases). The CDR3 length is 13 residues. Germline V gene sequence: CDR1 SGHVS, CDR2 FQNEAQ. V lost 4 bases and J 9 bases, leaving 13 bases between the germline ends. This CDR3 is CASSWGGHGEQFF. Here the CDR3 DNA reads TGTGCCAGCAGCTGGGGGGGGCACGGTGAGCAGTTCTTC.

This chain joins TRBV6-6 and TRBJ2-7, with D perhaps TRBD2 (7 bases). This CDR3 is built from 13 residues. V was pared by 8 bases and J by 3 bases, with 14 bases between. Germline values: CDR1 MNHNY, CDR2 SVGAGI (reference sequence). In DNA, the CDR3 is TGTGCCAGCCTAGGGGGGGGGTTCTACGAGCAGTACTTC. Protein product: CASLGGGFYEQYF.

This clone showed up just a few times. This chain connects TRBV6-1 to TRBJ2-7; TRBD1 agrees at 10 bases. The germline gives CDR1 MNHNS, CDR2 SASEGT. The J segment lost 3 bases and the V segment lost 3 bases, leaving 5 bases of the junction unmatched. This CDR3 region has 15 residues. CDR3: CASSEWDRGDYEQYF. CDR3 DNA sequence: TGTGCCAGCAGTGAGTGGGACAGGGGAGACTACGAGCAGTACTTC.

This rearrangement joins TRBV30 to TRBJ2-1, with D possibly TRBD2 on 6 matching bases. The V gene lost 4 bases and the J gene lost 4 bases, with 14 bases spanning the gap. The germline V gene encodes CDR1 GTSNPN and CDR2 SVGIG (reference sequence). The CDR3 contains 14 residues. The CDR3 DNA sequence: TGTGCCTGGACTCATACCGCGGGGTACAATGAGCAGTTCTTC. This encodes CAWTHTAGYNEQFF. Complete variable domain (other parts from reference TRBV30 and TRBJ2-1): SQTIHQWPATLVQPVGSPLSLECTVEGTSNPNLYWYRQAAGRGLQLLFYSVGIGQISSEVPQNLSASRPQDRQFILSSKKLLLSDSGFYLCAWTHTAGYNEQFFGPGTRLTVL.

The chain links TRBV6-5 to TRBJ1-2; no reliable D call. V lost 5 bases and J 7 bases, leaving 11 bases between the germline ends. Germline V lookup: CDR1 MNHEY, CDR2 SVGAGI. This CDR3 is built from 12 residues. CDR3 sequence reads: CASSPGSSGYTF. DNA of the CDR3: TGTGCCAGCAGTCCGGGAAGCTCTGGCTACACCTTC.